The present TCR beta chain was sequenced within a study of radiotherapy plus CTLA-4 blockade in lung cancer. TCRdb keeps only in-frame clones here, not all; method: immunoSEQ multiplex PCR. The sample shows fewer than 65,000 clones, about 77% of them seen only once. This TCR came from a human donor with non-small cell lung cancer whose response to radiotherapy plus ipilimumab could not be evaluated. This specimen was peripheral blood, taken from a patient treated with radiotherapy plus ipilimumab.

CDR3 region: CASRATGGLSSSGNTIYF. The CDR3 bases are TGTGCCAGCAGAGCGACAGGGGGTCTTTCGAGCTCTGGAAACACCATATATTTT. The rearrangement links TRBV28 to TRBJ1-3, with TRBD1 matching over 9 bases. Germline values: CDR1 MDHEN, CDR2 SYDVKM. Trimming cost V 6 bases and J 0 bases; bases outside gene matches: 12. This CDR3 contains 18 residues. Combining the CDR3 with reference TRBV28 and TRBJ1-3 gives the whole variable domain DVKVTQSSRYLVKRTGEKVFLECVQDMDHENMFWYRQDPGLGLRLIYFSYDVKMKEKGDIPEGYSVSREKKERFSLILESASTNQTSMYLCASRATGGLSSSGNTIYFGEGSWLTVV.